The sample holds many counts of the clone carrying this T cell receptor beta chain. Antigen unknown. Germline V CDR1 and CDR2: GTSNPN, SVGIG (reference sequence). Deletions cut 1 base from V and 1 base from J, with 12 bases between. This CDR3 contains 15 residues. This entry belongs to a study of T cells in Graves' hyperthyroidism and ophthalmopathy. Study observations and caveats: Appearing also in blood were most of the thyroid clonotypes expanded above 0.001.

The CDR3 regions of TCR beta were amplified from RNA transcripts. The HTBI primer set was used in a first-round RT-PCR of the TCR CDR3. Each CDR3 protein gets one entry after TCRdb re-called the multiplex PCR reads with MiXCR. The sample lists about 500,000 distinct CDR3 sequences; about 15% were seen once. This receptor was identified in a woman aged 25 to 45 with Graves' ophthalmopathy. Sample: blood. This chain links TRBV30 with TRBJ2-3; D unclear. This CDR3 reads CAWSAGRRRTDTQYF. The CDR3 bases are TGTGCCTGGAGTGCCGGACGCCGCCGCACAGATACGCAGTATTTT. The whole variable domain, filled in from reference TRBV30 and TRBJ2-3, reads SQTIHQWPATLVQPVGSPLSLECTVEGTSNPNLYWYRQAAGRGLQLLFYSVGIGQISSEVPQNLSASRPQDRQFILSSKKLLLSDSGFYLCAWSAGRRRTDTQYFGPGTRLTVL.